Below, 15 T cell receptor beta chains from the same sample are listed, as sequenced in a study of T cells in Graves' hyperthyroidism and ophthalmopathy. Amplified TCR beta CDR3 regions came from RNA transcripts. In the first-round RT-PCR of the TCR CDR3, the HTBI primer set was used. In TCRdb, the multiplex PCR reads were re-called with MiXCR into one record per CDR3 protein. The table shows a few hundred thousand distinct CDR3 sequences, with about 13% occurring only once. Sequenced sample: blood. These receptors were taken from a middle-aged woman with Graves' ophthalmopathy.

This clonotype showed up many times. V is TRBV20-1 and J is TRBJ2-7, with 13 bases lining up with TRBD2. CDR3 length: 18 amino acids. CDR1 is DFQATT, CDR2 SNEGSKA, per germline (reference sequence). Unmatched junction bases numbered 16, after V lost 2 bases and J lost 6 bases. The CDR3 is CSARSQWTGLAGVGEQYF. In DNA form, the CDR3 reads TGCAGTGCTAGAAGTCAATGGACTGGACTAGCGGGAGTCGGCGAGCAGTACTTC.

This clonotype was observed at least ten times. This chain links TRBV27 with TRBJ2-7; weak D call: TRBD2 (6 bases). V was pared by 3 bases and J by 6 bases, with 24 bases between. The CDR3 loop spans 17 amino acids. Germline loops: CDR1 MNHEY, CDR2 SMNVEV (reference sequence). DNA of the CDR3: TGTGCCAGCAGTTTGTCATATGATTACGGGAGAACCTTCGAGCAGTACTTC. This translates into CASSLSYDYGRTFEQYF.

The chain links TRBV29-1 to TRBJ2-7; no clear D. This CDR3 is built from 13 residues. The germline V gene encodes CDR1 SQVTM and CDR2 ANQGSEA. V was cut by 2 bases and J by 6 bases, with 14 bases left in between. CDR3 region: CSVESGLSSEQYF. The CDR3 DNA reads as TGCAGCGTTGAATCGGGTCTAAGTTCCGAGCAGTACTTC.

For the CDR3, the DNA is TGCAGTGCTAGGAAGACGCGAGATACGCAGTATTTT. It yields the protein CSARKTRDTQYF. The rearrangement links TRBV20-1 to TRBJ2-3; D remains unclear. This CDR3 region has 12 residues. Germline V gene sequence: CDR1 DFQATT, CDR2 SNEGSKA (reference sequence). V lost 3 bases and J lost 5, with 9 bases in between.

This clonotype occurred many times. This rearrangement joins TRBV29-1 to TRBJ1-1, with 9 nucleotides matching TRBD1. J lost 4 bases, V lost 6 bases, and 6 bases had no gene match. Germline V CDR1 and CDR2: SQVTM, ANQGSEA. The CDR3 extends over 13 amino acids. The CDR3 DNA reads as TGCAGCGTCCTTGACAGGGGGGGCACTGAAGCTTTCTTT. Residues: CSVLDRGGTEAFF.

This clonotype was observed a handful of times. J is TRBJ2-2 and V is TRBV19; D is undetermined. V lost 2 bases and J lost 5, with 12 bases in between. This CDR3 is built from 15 residues. Germline V gives CDR1 LNHDA, CDR2 SQIVND (reference sequence). The CDR3 reads CASSIYPVGTGELFF. CDR3 in DNA: TGTGCCAGTAGTATATATCCAGTGGGAACCGGGGAGCTGTTTTTT.

This clonotype has only a few counts. Just one base apart from a much larger clone, this may be a read error. The genes are TRBV7-8 and TRBJ2-1; no clear D. The CDR3 is made up of 12 amino acids. From germline, CDR1 is SGHVS and CDR2 FQNEAQ. V dropped 1 base and J dropped 8 bases, with 6 bases sitting between them. The CDR3 here is CASSLVRDEQFF. CDR3 sequence (DNA): TGTGCCAGCAGCTTAGTGCGCGATGAGCAGTTCTTC.

The chain employs TRBV6-1 and TRBJ2-2; tentatively, D is TRBD2 (6 bases). V was cut by 4 bases and J by 4 bases, with 16 bases left in between. The CDR3 consists of 16 residues. Germline CDR1 MNHNS, CDR2 SASEGT. CDR3 bases: TGTGCCAGCAGTGCTACAGCCGGGGGAGGCACCGGGGAGCTGTTTTTT. It codes for CASSATAGGGTGELFF.

This clonotype was counted many times. V and J are TRBV12-3 or TRBV12-4 and TRBJ1-2; weak D call: TRBD1 (5 bases). V gave up 6 bases and J gave up 4 bases, with 15 bases separating them. This CDR3 is built from 14 residues. The CDR3 bases are TGTGCCAGCAGACAACAGACAGCGCGCTATGGCTACACCTTC. Encoded protein: CASRQQTARYGYTF.

This chain links TRBV10-1 with TRBJ2-5; 11 nucleotides align to TRBD1. Looked up from germline, CDR1 is WNHNN and CDR2 is SYGVQD (reference sequence). With V trimmed by 5 bases and J by 4 bases, 6 bases remained unmatched. CDR3 length: 15 residues. The CDR3 protein is CASSPGTGGVETQYF. The CDR3 DNA reads TGCGCCAGCAGTCCCGGGACAGGGGGTGTAGAGACCCAGTACTTC.

Ten or more counts support this clonotype. V and J are TRBV6-1 and TRBJ1-1; the D gene is possibly TRBD1 (5 bases). This CDR3 contains 14 residues. CDR1 and CDR2 from the germline V gene are MNHNS and SASEGT. Trimming shortened V by 5 bases and J by 0 bases, and 10 bases separated the two germline ends. Here the CDR3 DNA reads TGTGCCAGCAGTACCAGGGAGATGAACACTGAAGCTTTCTTT. It specifies CASSTREMNTEAFF.

This clonotype came up many times. CDR3 in amino acids: CASSETSNQPQHF. The CDR3 nucleotides read TGCGCCAGCAGTGAGACCAGCAATCAGCCCCAGCATTTT. The genes are TRBV10-2 and TRBJ1-5, with no clear D. The CDR3 runs 13 residues. Trimming took 2 bases from V and 1 from J, leaving 3 bases between them. Germline assignment: CDR1 WSHSY and CDR2 SAAADI.

Ten or more counts support this clonotype. V and J are TRBV29-1 and TRBJ2-3; 7 bases are shared with TRBD2. Germline CDR1 reads SQVTM; CDR2 reads ANQGSEA. The CDR3 loop spans 13 amino acids. With V trimmed by 6 bases and J by 2 bases, 5 bases remained unmatched. CDR3 protein: CSVLAAFTDTQYF. The CDR3 nucleotides are TGCAGCGTCCTAGCGGCTTTCACAGATACGCAGTATTTT.

The rearrangement joins TRBV6-2 or TRBV6-3 to TRBJ2-5, with D possibly being TRBD2 (6 bases). V was clipped by 8 bases and J by 4 bases, with 23 bases between them. CDR1 is MNHEY and CDR2 is SVGEGT in the germline V gene. This CDR3 is 16 amino acids long. The CDR3 nucleotides read TGTGCCAGCCGCCAAGGGAGGTCCTTACGAGGAGAGACCCAGTACTTC. Translating gives CASRQGRSLRGETQYF.

The chain carries TRBV3-1 and TRBJ2-5; the match to TRBD2 covers 13 bases. The V gene end was trimmed by 3 bases and the J gene end by 5 bases; junction bases not matched to a gene: 6. The CDR3 is 16 residues long. The germline CDR1 and CDR2 sequences are LGHDT and YNNKEL (reference sequence). CDR3 nucleotide sequence: TGTGCCAGCAGCCAGGCACTAGCGGGGGGGCCGGAGACCCAGTACTTC. Translating it yields CASSQALAGGPETQYF.